Listed below are T cell receptor beta chains from one sample, sequenced in a study of monozygotic twins with cystic fibrosis. Clones were sequenced by immunoSEQ multiplex PCR, and TCRdb holds only the in-frame ones, with some missing. The sample consists of 20,000 to 30,000 clones, 95% to 98% of them appearing once. Sequenced input: blood. Source of these receptors: a girl aged 2-10 years with cystic fibrosis. The CDR3 runs from the conserved cysteine through the conserved F or W. The order of the fields is D gene, J gene, V gene, clone size, CDR3 protein. A D gene is named only where the DNA matches it firmly. Rows may omit the clone size; those that give it use once, few, many or a size class.

D gene: TRBD2; J gene: TRBJ2-3; V gene: TRBV18; clone size: NA; CDR3 protein: CASSAGLAGGGDTQYF
D gene: NA; J gene: TRBJ1-2; V gene: TRBV5-6; clone size: once; CDR3 protein: CASSFEDPGAANYGYTF
D gene: NA; J gene: TRBJ1-3; V gene: TRBV21-1; clone size: few; CDR3 protein: CASSKARKGRLGNTIYF
D gene: NA; J gene: TRBJ1-1; V gene: TRBV5-1; clone size: NA; CDR3 protein: CASKSGDSIVTEAFF
D gene: TRBD1; J gene: TRBJ1-2; V gene: TRBV5-4; clone size: NA; CDR3 protein: CASSSGQGGNYGYTF
D gene: TRBD1; J gene: TRBJ2-5; V gene: TRBV4-1; clone size: once; CDR3 protein: CASSGQGSQETQYF
D gene: TRBD1; J gene: TRBJ2-2; V gene: TRBV9; clone size: NA; CDR3 protein: CASRGDSYTGELFF
D gene: NA; J gene: TRBJ2-4; V gene: TRBV30; clone size: NA; CDR3 protein: CAWSGAGLAKNIQYF
D gene: NA; J gene: TRBJ2-1; V gene: TRBV6-1; clone size: few; CDR3 protein: CASSARRGDEQFF
D gene: NA; J gene: TRBJ2-3; V gene: TRBV10-1; clone size: NA; CDR3 protein: CASSPGVRTDTQYF
D gene: NA; J gene: TRBJ1-2; V gene: TRBV27; clone size: NA; CDR3 protein: CASSLSSKTGYTF
D gene: TRBD2; J gene: TRBJ2-7; V gene: TRBV11-2; clone size: NA; CDR3 protein: CASSQGLAGYEQYF
D gene: NA; J gene: TRBJ2-7; V gene: TRBV14; clone size: NA; CDR3 protein: CASSQEFRRSSYEQYF
D gene: TRBD2; J gene: TRBJ2-1; V gene: TRBV7-6; clone size: NA; CDR3 protein: CASSLGTSLSYNEQFF
D gene: NA; J gene: TRBJ2-3; V gene: TRBV5-6; clone size: NA; CDR3 protein: CASSFYSGEGLNTQYF
D gene: NA; J gene: TRBJ2-7; V gene: TRBV28; clone size: NA; CDR3 protein: CASSRQTGRSTEQYF
D gene: NA; J gene: TRBJ2-7; V gene: TRBV5-1; clone size: NA; CDR3 protein: CASSQTTITYEQYF
D gene: TRBD2; J gene: TRBJ2-1; V gene: TRBV5-1; clone size: NA; CDR3 protein: CASSLSPSSGLSSYNEQFF
D gene: TRBD1; J gene: TRBJ1-1; V gene: TRBV19; clone size: once; CDR3 protein: CASSSRGQGARMNTEAFF
D gene: NA; J gene: TRBJ2-7; V gene: TRBV28; clone size: NA; CDR3 protein: CASSFPGQSYEQYF
D gene: TRBD2; J gene: TRBJ2-2; V gene: TRBV5-4; clone size: NA; CDR3 protein: CATGGVTGELFF
D gene: NA; J gene: TRBJ2-5; V gene: TRBV7-2; clone size: NA; CDR3 protein: CASSLSIGGWETQYF
D gene: TRBD2; J gene: TRBJ2-1; V gene: TRBV10-3; clone size: NA; CDR3 protein: CAISRIAGVGYNEQFF
D gene: NA; J gene: TRBJ1-5; V gene: TRBV28; clone size: NA; CDR3 protein: CASSLVGMKPYSNQPQHF
D gene: TRBD1; J gene: TRBJ1-1; V gene: TRBV6-1; clone size: NA; CDR3 protein: CASDREIMNTEAFF
D gene: NA; J gene: TRBJ2-2; V gene: TRBV5-1; clone size: NA; CDR3 protein: CASSAVLAANTGELFF
D gene: TRBD2; J gene: TRBJ2-3; V gene: TRBV2; clone size: NA; CDR3 protein: CASSDTSGGTDTQYF
D gene: TRBD2; J gene: TRBJ2-1; V gene: TRBV9; clone size: NA; CDR3 protein: CASSLPGTSGSNEQFF
D gene: TRBD2; J gene: TRBJ2-7; V gene: TRBV9; clone size: NA; CDR3 protein: CASSLGTSGYEQYF
D gene: NA; J gene: TRBJ2-7; V gene: TRBV5-1; clone size: NA; CDR3 protein: CASSSPLRTRLTYEQYF
D gene: TRBD1; J gene: TRBJ2-7; V gene: TRBV7-2; clone size: NA; CDR3 protein: CASSQQGVSYEQYF
D gene: NA; J gene: TRBJ2-4; V gene: TRBV7-2; clone size: NA; CDR3 protein: CASSPPQGVLAKNIQYF
D gene: NA; J gene: TRBJ2-2; V gene: TRBV25-1; clone size: NA; CDR3 protein: CASMGGELFF
D gene: NA; J gene: TRBJ1-2; V gene: TRBV19; clone size: NA; CDR3 protein: CASSSGAEGYTF
D gene: TRBD2; J gene: TRBJ2-7; V gene: TRBV14; clone size: NA; CDR3 protein: CASSYGLAESYEQYF
D gene: NA; J gene: TRBJ2-7; V gene: TRBV10-3; clone size: NA; CDR3 protein: CAISGGGEQYF
D gene: NA; J gene: TRBJ2-7; V gene: TRBV5-8; clone size: NA; CDR3 protein: CATTPPRDRVYEQYF
D gene: NA; J gene: TRBJ1-1; V gene: TRBV6-1; clone size: NA; CDR3 protein: CASSEVEIINTEAFF
D gene: TRBD1; J gene: TRBJ2-2; V gene: TRBV9; clone size: once; CDR3 protein: CASSVRQGNTGELFF
D gene: TRBD1; J gene: TRBJ1-2; V gene: TRBV27; clone size: NA; CDR3 protein: CASSYDRAHYGYTF
D gene: NA; J gene: TRBJ1-1; V gene: TRBV7-2; clone size: NA; CDR3 protein: CASSWDGPNTEAFF
D gene: NA; J gene: TRBJ2-2; V gene: TRBV2; clone size: NA; CDR3 protein: CASSEITGRAGELFF
D gene: TRBD1; J gene: TRBJ1-3; V gene: TRBV18; clone size: NA; CDR3 protein: CASSPGLGQPLSGNTIYF
D gene: NA; J gene: TRBJ2-1; V gene: TRBV15; clone size: once; CDR3 protein: CATSRLPTLGTYNEQFF
D gene: TRBD2; J gene: TRBJ2-1; V gene: TRBV7-9; clone size: NA; CDR3 protein: CASSSGRTSGYNEQFF
D gene: NA; J gene: TRBJ1-4; V gene: TRBV2; clone size: NA; CDR3 protein: CASQGAGEKLFF
D gene: NA; J gene: TRBJ1-2; V gene: TRBV18; clone size: NA; CDR3 protein: CASSLRDTSNYGYTF
D gene: NA; J gene: TRBJ2-5; V gene: TRBV5-1; clone size: once; CDR3 protein: CASSRPPTGSQETQYF
D gene: TRBD1; J gene: TRBJ1-4; V gene: TRBV27; clone size: NA; CDR3 protein: CASGTDNEKLFF
D gene: TRBD2; J gene: TRBJ2-5; V gene: TRBV28; clone size: NA; CDR3 protein: CASSPGGGTRETQYF
D gene: NA; J gene: TRBJ2-2; V gene: TRBV27; clone size: NA; CDR3 protein: CASSYSAGQYTGELFF
D gene: NA; J gene: TRBJ2-1; V gene: TRBV27; clone size: NA; CDR3 protein: CASSLSLGGSYNEQFF
D gene: TRBD1; J gene: TRBJ2-5; V gene: TRBV11-2; clone size: NA; CDR3 protein: CASSVGTGARETQYF
D gene: NA; J gene: TRBJ2-1; V gene: TRBV9; clone size: NA; CDR3 protein: CASSVVSGNEQFF
D gene: TRBD2; J gene: TRBJ2-1; V gene: TRBV11-2; clone size: NA; CDR3 protein: CASSSWTSVDNEQFF
D gene: TRBD2; J gene: TRBJ2-1; V gene: TRBV10-1; clone size: NA; CDR3 protein: CASSERGAGDWDNEQFF
D gene: TRBD2; J gene: TRBJ2-7; V gene: TRBV2; clone size: NA; CDR3 protein: CATVSGGLENEQYF
D gene: TRBD2; J gene: TRBJ2-1; V gene: TRBV27; clone size: NA; CDR3 protein: CASPRRASGEQFF
D gene: NA; J gene: TRBJ2-2; V gene: TRBV28; clone size: NA; CDR3 protein: CASSSGRGTGELFF
D gene: NA; J gene: TRBJ2-3; V gene: TRBV5-4; clone size: NA; CDR3 protein: CASSPDYLKDTQYF